The source of this T cell receptor (beta chain) is a study of T-cell reconstitution after alpha-beta-depleted transplantation in children. For this clonotype: The antigen remains unidentified.

Overall study results and limits: One year after transplant, T-cell counts and diversity came mostly from newly produced T cells. Certain patients had high TCRbeta diversity at day 60, and it came from recipient T cells and thymic progenitors that survived. Expanded graft clones numbering several hundred reportedly gave rise to alpha-beta T cells about two months after transplant.

Preparation of the TCRbeta library was carried out with unique molecular identifiers. TCRdb ran MiXCR on the PCR reads and lists one entry per CDR3 protein. The table shows about 980,000 distinct CDR3 sequences, with less than 30% occurring only once. V was shortened by 6 bases and J by 0 bases, with 15 bases between the two germline ends. The CDR3 runs 15 residues. The germline gives CDR1 MNHEY, CDR2 SVGAGI. The chain combines TRBV6-5 with TRBJ2-7; a possible D gene is TRBD2 (6 bases). The TCR comes from a boy under three years old who had a stem cell transplant for SCID, so the T cells may come from the graft donor. The source material was PBMCs, mostly from graft donor cells, sampled 360 days after TCRalphabeta/CD19-depleted stem cell transplant. CDR3 in amino acids: CASRVVSGISYEQYF. CDR3 nucleotides: TGTGCCAGCAGAGTCGTTAGCGGTATCTCCTACGAGCAGTACTTC.